The clone carrying this TCR beta chain was observed a few times. Here immunoSEQ multiplex PCR was the method, and the copy in TCRdb shows in-frame clones only, minus some. This repertoire shows 330,000 or so clones, around nine tenths found once; its top ten account for roughly 3.9%. This sample stems from a study of blood T cell repertoires in COVID-19. CDR3 length: 16 residues. Germline loops: CDR1 MGHRA, CDR2 YSYEKL. V was trimmed by 4 bases and J by 7 bases, leaving 23 bases between them. This chain joins TRBV4-1 and TRBJ2-7, with a tentative D call TRBD2 (5 bases). The receptor was isolated from a woman aged 60 to 75 with COVID-19, enrolled during active disease. Sequencing used peripheral blood. The DNA of the CDR3 is TGCGCCAGCAGCCGAGGACTGATAGGCCGACCCGGGGAGCAGTACTTC. Amino acid sequence: CASSRGLIGRPGEQYF.